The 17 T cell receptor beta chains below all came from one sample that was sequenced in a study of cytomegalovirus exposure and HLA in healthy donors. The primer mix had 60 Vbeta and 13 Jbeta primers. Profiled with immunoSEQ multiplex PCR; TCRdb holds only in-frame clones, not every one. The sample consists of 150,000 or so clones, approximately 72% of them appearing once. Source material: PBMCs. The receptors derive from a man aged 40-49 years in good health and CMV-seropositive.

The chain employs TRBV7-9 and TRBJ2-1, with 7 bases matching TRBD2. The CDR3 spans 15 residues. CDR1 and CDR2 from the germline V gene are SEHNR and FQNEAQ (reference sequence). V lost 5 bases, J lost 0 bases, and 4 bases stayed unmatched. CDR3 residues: CASSHRTSSYNEQFF. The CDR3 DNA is TGTGCCAGCAGCCACAGGACTAGCTCCTACAATGAGCAGTTCTTC. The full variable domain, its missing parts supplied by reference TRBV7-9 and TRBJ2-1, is DTGVSQNPRHKITKRGQNVTFRCDPISEHNRLYWYRQTLGQGPEFLTYFQNEAQLEKSRLLSDRFSAERPKGSFSTLEIQRTEQGDSAMYLCASSHRTSSYNEQFFGPGTRLTVL.

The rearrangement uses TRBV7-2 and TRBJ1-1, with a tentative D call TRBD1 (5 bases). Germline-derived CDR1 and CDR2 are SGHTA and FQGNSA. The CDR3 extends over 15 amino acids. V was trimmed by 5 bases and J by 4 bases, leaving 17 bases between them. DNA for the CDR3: TGTGCCAGCAGCCGGAGAGGAGGGGTCGGCACTGAAGCTTTCTTT. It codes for CASSRRGGVGTEAFF.

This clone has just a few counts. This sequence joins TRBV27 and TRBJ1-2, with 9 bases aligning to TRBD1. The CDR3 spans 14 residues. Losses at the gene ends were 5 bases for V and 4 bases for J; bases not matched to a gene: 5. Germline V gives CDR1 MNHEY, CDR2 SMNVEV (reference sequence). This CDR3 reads CASSPDRGFYGYTF. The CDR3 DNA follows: TGTGCCAGCAGTCCGGACAGGGGTTTCTATGGCTACACCTTC.

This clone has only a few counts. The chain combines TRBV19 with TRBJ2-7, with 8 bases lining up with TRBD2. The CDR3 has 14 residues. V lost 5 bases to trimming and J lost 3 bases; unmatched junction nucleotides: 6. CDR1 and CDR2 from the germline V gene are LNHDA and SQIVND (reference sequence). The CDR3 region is CASSPAGEIYEQYF. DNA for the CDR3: TGTGCCAGTAGTCCAGCGGGGGAGATCTACGAGCAGTACTTC.

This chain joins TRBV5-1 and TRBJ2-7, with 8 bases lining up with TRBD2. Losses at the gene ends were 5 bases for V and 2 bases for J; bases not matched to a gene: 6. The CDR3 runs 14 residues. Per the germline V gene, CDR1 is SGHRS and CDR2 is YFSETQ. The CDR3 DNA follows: TGCGCCAGCAGTGGCGGGGGGCCGACCTACGAGCAGTACTTC. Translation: CASSGGGPTYEQYF.

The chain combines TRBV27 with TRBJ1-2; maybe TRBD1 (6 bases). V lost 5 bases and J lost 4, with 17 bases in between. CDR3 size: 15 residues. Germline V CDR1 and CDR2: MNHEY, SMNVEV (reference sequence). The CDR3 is CASSTGRRQVYGYTF. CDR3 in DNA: TGTGCCAGCAGTACCGGCCGGCGACAGGTCTATGGCTACACCTTC.

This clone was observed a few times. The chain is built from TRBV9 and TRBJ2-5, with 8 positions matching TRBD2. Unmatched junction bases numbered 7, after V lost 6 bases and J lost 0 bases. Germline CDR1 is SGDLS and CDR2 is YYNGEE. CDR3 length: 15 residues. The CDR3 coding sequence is TGTGCCAGCACCCCGGGAGGGTGGTACCAAGAGACCCAGTACTTC. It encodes CASTPGGWYQETQYF.

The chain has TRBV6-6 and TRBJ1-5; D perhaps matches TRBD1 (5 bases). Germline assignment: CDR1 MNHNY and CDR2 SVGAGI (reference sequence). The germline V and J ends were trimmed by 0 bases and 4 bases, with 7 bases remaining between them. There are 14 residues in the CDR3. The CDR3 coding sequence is TGTGCCAGCAGTTACTCAGCAGGGAATCAGCCCCAGCATTTT. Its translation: CASSYSAGNQPQHF.

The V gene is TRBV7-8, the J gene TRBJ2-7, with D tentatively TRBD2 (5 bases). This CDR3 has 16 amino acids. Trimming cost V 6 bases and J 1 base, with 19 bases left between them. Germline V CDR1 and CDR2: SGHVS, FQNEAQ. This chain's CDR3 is CASRHGSGSSSYEQYF. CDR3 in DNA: TGTGCCAGCAGACACGGTTCGGGGTCCTCATCCTACGAGCAGTACTTC.

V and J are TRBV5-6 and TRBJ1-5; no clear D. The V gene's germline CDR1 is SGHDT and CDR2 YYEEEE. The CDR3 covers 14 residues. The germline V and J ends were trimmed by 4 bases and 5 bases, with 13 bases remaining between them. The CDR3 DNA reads TGTGCCAGCAGCGGCATTGCAGGCCATCAGCCCCAGCATTTT. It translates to CASSGIAGHQPQHF.

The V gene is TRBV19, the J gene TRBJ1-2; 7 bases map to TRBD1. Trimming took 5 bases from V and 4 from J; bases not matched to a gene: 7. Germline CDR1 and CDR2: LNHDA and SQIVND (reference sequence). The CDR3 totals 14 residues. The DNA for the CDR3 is TGTGCCAGTAGTGCCCGACAGGGCGGCTATGGCTACACCTTC. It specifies CASSARQGGYGYTF.

CDR3: CASSAPGSFNYGYTF. As DNA, the CDR3 is TGTGCCAGCAGTGCTCCCGGGTCTTTTAACTATGGCTACACCTTC. V and J are TRBV6-1 and TRBJ1-2, with unresolved D. Germline values: CDR1 MNHNS, CDR2 SASEGT. V was trimmed by 4 bases and J by 1 base, leaving 13 bases between them. This CDR3 has 15 residues.

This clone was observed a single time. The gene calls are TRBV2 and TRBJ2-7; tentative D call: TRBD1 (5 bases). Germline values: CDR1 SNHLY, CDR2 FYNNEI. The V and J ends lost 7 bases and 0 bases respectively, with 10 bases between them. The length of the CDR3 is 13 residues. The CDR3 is CASNVRDSYEQYF. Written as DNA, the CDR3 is TGTGCCAGCAATGTCAGGGACTCCTACGAGCAGTACTTC.

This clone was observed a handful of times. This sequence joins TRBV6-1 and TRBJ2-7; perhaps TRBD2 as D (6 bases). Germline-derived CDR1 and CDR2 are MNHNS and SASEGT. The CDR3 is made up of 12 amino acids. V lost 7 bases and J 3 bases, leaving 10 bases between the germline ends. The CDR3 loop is CASIGGVYEQYF. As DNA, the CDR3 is TGTGCCAGCATCGGGGGAGTCTACGAGCAGTACTTC.

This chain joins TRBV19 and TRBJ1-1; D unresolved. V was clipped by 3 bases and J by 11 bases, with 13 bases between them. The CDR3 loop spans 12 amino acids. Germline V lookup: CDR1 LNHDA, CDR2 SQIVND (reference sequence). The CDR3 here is CASSIWEREAFF. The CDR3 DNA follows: TGTGCCAGTAGTATTTGGGAAAGGGAGGCTTTCTTT.

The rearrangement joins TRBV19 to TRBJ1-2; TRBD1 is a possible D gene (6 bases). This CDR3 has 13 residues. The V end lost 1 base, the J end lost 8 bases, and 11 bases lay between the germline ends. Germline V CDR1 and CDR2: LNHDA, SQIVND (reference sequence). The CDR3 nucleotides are TGTGCCAGTAGTATAGGCGGGGGGCTCGGCTACACCTTC. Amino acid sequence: CASSIGGGLGYTF.

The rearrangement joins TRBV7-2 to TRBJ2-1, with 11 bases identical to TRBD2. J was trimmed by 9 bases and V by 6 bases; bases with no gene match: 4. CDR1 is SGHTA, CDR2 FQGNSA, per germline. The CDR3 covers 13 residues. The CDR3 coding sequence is TGTGCCAGCAGGGCCCTAGCGGGGGGTGAGCAGTTCTTC. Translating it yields CASRALAGGEQFF.